This T cell receptor beta chain was found in a study of OX40 agonist ivuxolimab in advanced cancers. A remark on this clone: Its antigen is not identified.

In germline, CDR1 is SGHTA, CDR2 FQGNSA. V shed 3 bases, J shed 4 bases, and the junction held 6 bases outside the gene matches. This CDR3 contains 16 residues. Produced via immunoSEQ multiplex PCR; TCRdb's table is partial and in-frame only. Among roughly 65,000 clones, just under 85% were seen once, and the ten largest hold about 4%. General study points: Among the lowest levels of clonal expansion were found in partial responders at 0.1-3.0 mg/kg. At 0.1 to 3.0 mg/kg and by week 6, CD4+ and CD8+ T cells in the blood had expanded clonally. On average, CD8+ T cells had more expanded clones than CD4+.

This specimen was CD4+ or CD8+ T cells sorted from blood, taken in a trial of the OX40 agonist ivuxolimab. V gene TRBV7-2 combines with J gene TRBJ2-3; 11 nucleotides align to TRBD2. The source of this sequence is an adult with an advanced solid tumor such as melanoma, head and neck, liver or kidney cancer. CDR3 in DNA: TGTGCCAGCAGCTTGATAGCGGGAGGGCCTTCAGATACGCAGTATTTT. Protein product: CASSLIAGGPSDTQYF.